This paragraph reports one TCR beta chain. Antigen specificity is unknown. The data belong to a study of T cells after yellow fever vaccination. TCRdb fed the 5' RACE reads into MiXCR, producing one record per CDR3 protein. The table has around 500,000 distinct CDR3 sequences, 21% seen once. In germline, CDR1 is KGHDR, CDR2 SFDVKD. Between the trimmed V and J ends, which lost 4 bases and 3 bases, there was a span of 9 bases. The CDR3 sequence is 14 residues long. Study-wide results and caveats: The study found a weaker secondary response that peaked faster, day 5 versus 15.

The chain has TRBV24-1 and TRBJ1-5; D remains unclear. The receptor comes from a man younger than 30 who received the YFV17D yellow fever vaccine. The material was PBMCs, obtained roughly 20 days after the first yellow fever vaccination. The CDR3, as DNA: TGTGCCACCAGTGAGAACGGGTACAATCAGCCCCAGCATTTT. It translates to CATSENGYNQPQHF.